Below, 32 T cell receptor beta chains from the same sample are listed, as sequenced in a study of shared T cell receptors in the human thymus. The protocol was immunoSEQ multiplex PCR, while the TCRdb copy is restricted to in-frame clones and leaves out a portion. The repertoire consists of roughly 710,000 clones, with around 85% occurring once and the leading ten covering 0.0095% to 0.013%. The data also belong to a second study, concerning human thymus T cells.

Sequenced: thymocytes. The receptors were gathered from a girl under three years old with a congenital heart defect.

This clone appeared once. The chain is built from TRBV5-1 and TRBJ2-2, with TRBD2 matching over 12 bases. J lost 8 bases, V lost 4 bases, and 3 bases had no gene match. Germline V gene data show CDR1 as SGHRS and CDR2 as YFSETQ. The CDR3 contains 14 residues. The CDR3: CASSPGTSGGELFF. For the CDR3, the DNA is TGCGCCAGCAGCCCAGGGACTAGCGGGGGGGAGCTGTTTTTT.

CDR3 sequence reads: CASSLEQRNYGYTF. CDR3 sequence (DNA): TGTGCCAGCAGCTTGGAACAGAGAAACTATGGCTACACCTTC. The chain recombines TRBV5-4 with TRBJ1-2; D not certain. V was cut by 0 bases and J by 2 bases, with 8 bases left in between. CDR1 is SGHNT and CDR2 is YYREEE in the germline V gene (reference sequence). The CDR3 has 14 amino acids.

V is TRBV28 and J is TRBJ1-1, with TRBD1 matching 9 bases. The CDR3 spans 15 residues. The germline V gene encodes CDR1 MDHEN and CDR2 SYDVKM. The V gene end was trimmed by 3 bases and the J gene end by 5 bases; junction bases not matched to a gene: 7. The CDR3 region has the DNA TGTGCCAGCAGTTTGGGGGGACAGGGACAAACTGAAGCTTTCTTT. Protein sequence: CASSLGGQGQTEAFF.

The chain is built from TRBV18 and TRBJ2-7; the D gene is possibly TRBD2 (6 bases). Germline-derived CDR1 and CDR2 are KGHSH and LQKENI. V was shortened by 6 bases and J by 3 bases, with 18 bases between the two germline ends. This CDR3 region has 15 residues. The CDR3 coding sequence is TGTGCCAGCTCGCTACACCGGGACTCAAACTACGAGCAGTACTTC. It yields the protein CASSLHRDSNYEQYF.

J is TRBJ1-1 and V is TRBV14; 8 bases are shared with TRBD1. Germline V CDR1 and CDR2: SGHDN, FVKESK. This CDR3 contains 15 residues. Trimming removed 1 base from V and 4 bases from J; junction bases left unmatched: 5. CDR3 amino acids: CASSQGTGNPTEAFF. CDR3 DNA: TGTGCCAGCAGCCAAGGGACAGGGAACCCCACTGAAGCTTTCTTT.

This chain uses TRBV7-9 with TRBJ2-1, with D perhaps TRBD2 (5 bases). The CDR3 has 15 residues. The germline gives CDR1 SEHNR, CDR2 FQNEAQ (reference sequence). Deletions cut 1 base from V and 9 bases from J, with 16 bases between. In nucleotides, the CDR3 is TGTGCCAGCAGCTTAGTGGTCGGGGTGGGATGTGAGCAGTTCTTC. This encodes CASSLVVGVGCEQFF.

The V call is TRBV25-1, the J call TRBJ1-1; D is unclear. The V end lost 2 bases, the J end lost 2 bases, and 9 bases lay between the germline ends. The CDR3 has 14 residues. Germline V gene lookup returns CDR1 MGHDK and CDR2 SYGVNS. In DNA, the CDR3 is TGTGCCAGCAGTGAAGCGGTCGGCAACACTGAAGCTTTCTTT. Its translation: CASSEAVGNTEAFF. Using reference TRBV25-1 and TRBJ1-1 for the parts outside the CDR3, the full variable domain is EADIYQTPRYLVIGTGKKITLECSQTMGHDKMYWYQQDPGMELHLIHYSYGVNSTEKGDLSSESTVSRIRTEHFPLTLESARPSHTSQYLCASSEAVGNTEAFFGQGTRLTVV.

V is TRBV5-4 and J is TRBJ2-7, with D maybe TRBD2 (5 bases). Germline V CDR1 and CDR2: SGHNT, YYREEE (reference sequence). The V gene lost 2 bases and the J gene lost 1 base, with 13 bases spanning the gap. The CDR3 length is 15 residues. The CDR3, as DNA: TGTGCCAGCAGCTTACTCCGGGGTTCGTCCTACGAGCAGTACTTC. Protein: CASSLLRGSSYEQYF. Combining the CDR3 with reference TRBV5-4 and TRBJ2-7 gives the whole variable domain ETGVTQSPTHLIKTRGQQVTLRCSSQSGHNTVSWYQQALGQGPQFIFQYYREEENGRGNFPPRFSGLQFPNYSSELNVNALELDDSALYLCASSLLRGSSYEQYFGPGTRLTVT.

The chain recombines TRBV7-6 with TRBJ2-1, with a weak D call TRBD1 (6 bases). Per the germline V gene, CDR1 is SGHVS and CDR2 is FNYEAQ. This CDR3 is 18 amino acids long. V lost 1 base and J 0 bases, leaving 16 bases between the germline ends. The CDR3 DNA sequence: TGTGCCAGCAGCTTAGTGCCCATACAGGGCGACTCCTACAATGAGCAGTTCTTC. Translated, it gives CASSLVPIQGDSYNEQFF.

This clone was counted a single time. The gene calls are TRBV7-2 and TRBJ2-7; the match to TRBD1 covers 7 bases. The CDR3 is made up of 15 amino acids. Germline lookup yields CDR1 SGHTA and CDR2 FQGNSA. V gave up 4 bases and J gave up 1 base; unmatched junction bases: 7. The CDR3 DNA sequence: TGTGCCAGCAGCTGCCGGGACAGCCTATCCTACGAGCAGTACTTC. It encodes CASSCRDSLSYEQYF.

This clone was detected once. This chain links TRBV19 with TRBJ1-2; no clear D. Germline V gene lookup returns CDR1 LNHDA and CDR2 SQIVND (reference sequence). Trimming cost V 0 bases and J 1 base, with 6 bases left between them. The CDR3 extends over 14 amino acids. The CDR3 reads CASSIDGFNYGYTF. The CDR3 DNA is TGTGCCAGTAGTATAGACGGGTTTAACTATGGCTACACCTTC.

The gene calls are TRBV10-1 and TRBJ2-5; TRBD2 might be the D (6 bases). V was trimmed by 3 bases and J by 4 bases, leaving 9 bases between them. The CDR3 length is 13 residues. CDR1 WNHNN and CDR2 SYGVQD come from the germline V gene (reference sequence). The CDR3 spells CASSDPGGETQYF. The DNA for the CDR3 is TGCGCCAGCAGTGACCCCGGGGGAGAGACCCAGTACTTC.

CDR3 coding DNA: TGTGCCAGCAGTGATATTGGTTCCATCACTAGCACAGATACGCAGTATTTT. Its translation: CASSDIGSITSTDTQYF. V usage is TRBV6-1 and J usage is TRBJ2-3; D is uncertain. The CDR3 extends over 17 amino acids. Germline V gives CDR1 MNHNS, CDR2 SASEGT. Trimming pared 3 bases from V and 0 bases from J, leaving 16 bases between.

In DNA form, the CDR3 reads TGCGCCAGCAGCCAAGATAGCCCCCCCGGTAGAGCTTTCTTT. Protein: CASSQDSPPGRAFF. The chain combines TRBV4-1 with TRBJ1-1; D ambiguous. The CDR3 loop spans 14 amino acids. Germline CDR1 MGHRA, CDR2 YSYEKL. Trimming removed 0 bases from V and 10 bases from J, with 15 bases in between.

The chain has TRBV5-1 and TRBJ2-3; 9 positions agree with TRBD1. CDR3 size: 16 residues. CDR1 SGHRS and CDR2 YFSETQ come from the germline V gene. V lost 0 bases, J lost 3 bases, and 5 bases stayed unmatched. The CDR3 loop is CASSLGRDRETDTQYF. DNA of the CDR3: TGCGCCAGCAGCTTGGGGCGGGACAGGGAAACAGATACGCAGTATTTT.

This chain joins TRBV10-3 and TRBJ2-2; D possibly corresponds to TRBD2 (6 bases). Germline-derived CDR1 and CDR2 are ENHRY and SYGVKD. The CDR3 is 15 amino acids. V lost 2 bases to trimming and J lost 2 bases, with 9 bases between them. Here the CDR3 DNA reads TGTGCCATCAGTGAGCGGGACTCAAACACCGGGGAGCTGTTTTTT. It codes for CAISERDSNTGELFF.

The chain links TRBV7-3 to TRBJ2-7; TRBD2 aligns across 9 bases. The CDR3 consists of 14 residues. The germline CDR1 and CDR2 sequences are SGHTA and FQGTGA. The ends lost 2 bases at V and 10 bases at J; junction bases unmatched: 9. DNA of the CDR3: TGTGCCAGCAGCTTACTAGCGGGGCAAGCGGTACAGTACTTC. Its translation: CASSLLAGQAVQYF.

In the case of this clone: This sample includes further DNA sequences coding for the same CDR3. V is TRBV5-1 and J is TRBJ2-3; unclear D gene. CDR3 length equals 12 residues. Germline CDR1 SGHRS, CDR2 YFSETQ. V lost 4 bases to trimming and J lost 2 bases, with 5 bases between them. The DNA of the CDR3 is TGCGCCAGCAGCCCGTCCACAGATACGCAGTATTTT. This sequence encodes CASSPSTDTQYF.

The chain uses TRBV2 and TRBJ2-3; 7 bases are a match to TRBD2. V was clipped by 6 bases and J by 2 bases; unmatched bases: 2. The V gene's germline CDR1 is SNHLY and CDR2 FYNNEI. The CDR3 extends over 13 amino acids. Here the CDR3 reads CASRGGNTDTQYF. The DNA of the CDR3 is TGTGCCAGCAGGGGGGGGAACACAGATACGCAGTATTTT.

In nucleotides, the CDR3 is TGTGCCAGCAGTATGGGACAGGAAGCTTCACCCCTCCACTTT. Protein: CASSMGQEASPLHF. This chain joins TRBV6-5 and TRBJ1-6; 8 positions agree with TRBD1. The CDR3 runs 14 residues. The V gene's germline CDR1 is MNHEY and CDR2 SVGAGI. Losses at the gene ends were 5 bases for V and 9 bases for J; bases not matched to a gene: 6.

Here the CDR3 DNA reads TGTGCCAGCAGCGTCTATCCGGGGGGAGGCTACACCTTC. Amino acid sequence: CASSVYPGGGYTF. The chain combines TRBV14 with TRBJ1-2; D perhaps matches TRBD1 (5 bases). The V gene's germline CDR1 is SGHDN and CDR2 FVKESK. This CDR3 region has 13 residues. V was cut by 5 bases and J by 8 bases, with 15 bases left in between.

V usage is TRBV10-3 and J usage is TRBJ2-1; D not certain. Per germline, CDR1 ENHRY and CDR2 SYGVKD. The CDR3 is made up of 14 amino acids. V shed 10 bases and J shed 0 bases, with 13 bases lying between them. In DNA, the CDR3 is TGTGCCACCAACAGAGTTGGCTCCTACAATGAGCAGTTCTTC. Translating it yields CATNRVGSYNEQFF.

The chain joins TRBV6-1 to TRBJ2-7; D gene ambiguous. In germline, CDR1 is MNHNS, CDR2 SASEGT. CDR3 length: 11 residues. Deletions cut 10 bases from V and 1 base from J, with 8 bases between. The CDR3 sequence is CATHTSYEQYF. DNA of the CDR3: TGTGCCACCCATACTTCCTACGAGCAGTACTTC.

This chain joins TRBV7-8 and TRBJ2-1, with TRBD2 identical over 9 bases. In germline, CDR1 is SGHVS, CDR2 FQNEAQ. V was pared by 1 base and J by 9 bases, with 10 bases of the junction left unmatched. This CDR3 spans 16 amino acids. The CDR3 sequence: CASSLGPGGGAGEQFF. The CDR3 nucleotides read TGTGCCAGCAGCTTAGGACCTGGCGGGGGGGCGGGTGAGCAGTTCTTC.

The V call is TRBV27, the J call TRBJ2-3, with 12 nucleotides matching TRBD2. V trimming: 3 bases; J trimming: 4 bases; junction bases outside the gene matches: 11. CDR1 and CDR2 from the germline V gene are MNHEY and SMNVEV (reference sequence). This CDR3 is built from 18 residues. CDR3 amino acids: CASSFLGRASGGADTQYF. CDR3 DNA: TGTGCCAGCAGTTTTCTGGGACGGGCTAGCGGGGGGGCAGATACGCAGTATTTT.

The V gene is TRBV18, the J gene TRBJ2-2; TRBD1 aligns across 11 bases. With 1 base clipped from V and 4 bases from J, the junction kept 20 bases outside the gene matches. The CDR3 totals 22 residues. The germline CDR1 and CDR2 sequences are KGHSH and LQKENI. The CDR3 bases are TGTGCCAGCTCACCACGCCCTATGAGCATTCCGGACAGGGGGCGCGTCACCGGGGAGCTGTTTTTT. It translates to CASSPRPMSIPDRGRVTGELFF.

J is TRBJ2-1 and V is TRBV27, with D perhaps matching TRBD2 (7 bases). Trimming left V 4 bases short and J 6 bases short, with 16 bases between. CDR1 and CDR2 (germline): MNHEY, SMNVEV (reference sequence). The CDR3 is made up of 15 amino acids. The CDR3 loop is CASSWGGAVSNEQFF. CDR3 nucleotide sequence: TGTGCCAGCAGTTGGGGGGGGGCGGTGAGCAATGAGCAGTTCTTC.

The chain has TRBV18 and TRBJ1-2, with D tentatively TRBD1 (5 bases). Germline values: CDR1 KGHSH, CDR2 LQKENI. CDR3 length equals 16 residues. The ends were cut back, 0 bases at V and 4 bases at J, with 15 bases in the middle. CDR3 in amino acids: CASSPPEGLFPYGYTF. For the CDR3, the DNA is TGTGCCAGCTCACCACCGGAGGGGCTGTTCCCCTATGGCTACACCTTC.

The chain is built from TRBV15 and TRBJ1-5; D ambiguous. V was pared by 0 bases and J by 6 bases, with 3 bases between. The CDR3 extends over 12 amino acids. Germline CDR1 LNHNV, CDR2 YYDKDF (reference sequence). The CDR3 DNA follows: TGTGCCACCAGCAGAGAAGCTCAGCCCCAGCATTTT. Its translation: CATSREAQPQHF.

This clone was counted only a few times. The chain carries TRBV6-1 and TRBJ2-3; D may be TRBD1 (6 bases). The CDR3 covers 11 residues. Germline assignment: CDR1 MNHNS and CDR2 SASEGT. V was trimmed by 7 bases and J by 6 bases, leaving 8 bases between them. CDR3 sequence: CASTQGDTQYF. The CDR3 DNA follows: TGTGCCAGCACGCAGGGGGATACGCAGTATTTT.

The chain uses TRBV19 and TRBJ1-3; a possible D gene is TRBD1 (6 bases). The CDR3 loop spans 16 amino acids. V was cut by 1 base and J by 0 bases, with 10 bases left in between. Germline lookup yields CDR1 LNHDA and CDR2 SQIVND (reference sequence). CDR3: CASSIGTVNSGNTIYF. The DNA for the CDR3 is TGTGCCAGTAGTATAGGGACAGTCAACTCTGGAAACACCATATATTTT.

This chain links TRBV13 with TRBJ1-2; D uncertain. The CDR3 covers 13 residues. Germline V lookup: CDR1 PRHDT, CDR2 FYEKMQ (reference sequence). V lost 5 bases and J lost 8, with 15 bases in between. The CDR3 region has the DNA TGTGCCAGCAGCCCCCCCCAAATCCCCGGCTACACCTTC. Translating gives CASSPPQIPGYTF.